The 20 T cell receptor beta chains below all came from one sample that was sequenced in a study of T cell changes during pregnancy in multiple sclerosis. TCRdb's table, derived via immunoSEQ multiplex PCR, lists solely in-frame clones and lacks some. The data show roughly 110,000 clones, about nine tenths seen once. The sequenced sample was peripheral blood, obtained in the third trimester of pregnancy. These receptors came from a female donor in good health, enrolled as a control in a pregnancy study.

This clone was seen a single time. V and J are TRBV13 and TRBJ2-3, with TRBD1 matching 8 bases. V shed 4 bases and J 5 bases; nucleotides not matched to a gene: 17. This CDR3 comprises 18 residues. The germline V gene encodes CDR1 PRHDT and CDR2 FYEKMQ (reference sequence). The CDR3 here is CASSYTGTGKEVGDTQYF. DNA of the CDR3: TGTGCCAGCAGCTACACGGGGACAGGCAAAGAAGTGGGAGATACGCAGTATTTT.

The chain carries TRBV6-4 and TRBJ2-2, with 9 bases identical to TRBD1. Germline values: CDR1 MRHNA, CDR2 SNTAGT. V shed 3 bases and J 5 bases; nucleotides not matched to a gene: 10. This CDR3 comprises 17 residues. In nucleotides, the CDR3 is TGTGCCAGCAGTGAATCTGTTGGGGACAGGGAAACCGGGGAGCTGTTTTTT. Its protein is CASSESVGDRETGELFF.

The V and J genes are TRBV9 and TRBJ2-5; 7 bases map to TRBD2. V trimming: 4 bases; J trimming: 5 bases; junction bases outside the gene matches: 11. CDR3 length: 15 amino acids. Germline lookup yields CDR1 SGDLS and CDR2 YYNGEE. This CDR3 reads CASSRSRGVAETQYF. CDR3 bases: TGTGCCAGCAGCCGATCCCGGGGGGTGGCGGAGACCCAGTACTTC.

The V and J genes are TRBV9 and TRBJ2-1; D may be TRBD2 (5 bases). The CDR3 has 14 amino acids. V was trimmed by 0 bases and J by 5 bases, leaving 9 bases between them. Germline values: CDR1 SGDLS, CDR2 YYNGEE. The CDR3 loop reads CASSVALANNEQFF. The CDR3 nucleotides read TGTGCCAGCAGCGTAGCGCTAGCTAACAATGAGCAGTTCTTC.

The sample holds a few counts of this clone. The chain recombines TRBV27 with TRBJ1-6, with 7 bases lining up with TRBD1. Trimming at V came to 6 bases and at J to 9 bases, leaving 8 bases not matched to a gene. Germline CDR1 MNHEY, CDR2 SMNVEV (reference sequence). CDR3 length equals 14 residues. CDR3 DNA: TGTGCCAGCAGCCAGGGGGGCCCACGTTCACCCCTCCACTTT. This codes for CASSQGGPRSPLHF.

The chain recombines TRBV11-3 with TRBJ1-1; no firm D call. The length of the CDR3 is 13 residues. The V gene lost 2 bases and the J gene lost 5 bases, with 9 bases spanning the gap. Germline V lookup: CDR1 SGHNT, CDR2 YENEEA. The chain's CDR3 is CASSLIARTEAFF. Here the CDR3 DNA reads TGTGCCAGCAGCTTAATAGCTCGGACTGAAGCTTTCTTT. Using reference TRBV11-3 and TRBJ1-1 for the parts outside the CDR3, the full variable domain is EAGVVQSPRYKIIEKKQPVAFWCNPISGHNTLYWYLQNLGQGPELLIRYENEEAVDDSQLPKDRFSAERLKGVDSTLKIQPAELGDSAVYLCASSLIARTEAFFGQGTRLTVV.

The rearrangement links TRBV4-3 to TRBJ1-4; D gene uncertain. Germline V gives CDR1 LGHNA, CDR2 YSLEER. Between the trimmed V and J ends, which lost 3 bases and 2 bases, there was a span of 13 bases. The CDR3 consists of 16 residues. The chain's CDR3 is CASSHEGRRTNEKLFF. For the CDR3, the DNA is TGCGCCAGCAGCCACGAAGGACGGAGGACTAATGAAAAACTGTTTTTT.

The rearrangement links TRBV6-5 to TRBJ1-1; 7 nucleotides match TRBD1. The J segment lost 1 base and the V segment lost 7 bases, leaving 9 bases of the junction unmatched. Germline values: CDR1 MNHEY, CDR2 SVGAGI. This CDR3 contains 15 residues. Written as DNA, the CDR3 is TGTGCCAGCAACCCAGACAGGGTTCGGAACACTGAAGCTTTCTTT. This translates into CASNPDRVRNTEAFF.

The V and J genes are TRBV7-8 and TRBJ2-3; 11 positions match TRBD2. CDR1 is SGHVS and CDR2 is FQNEAQ in the germline V gene. The CDR3 contains 18 residues. Trimming removed 4 bases from V and 3 bases from J; junction bases left unmatched: 12. CDR3 protein: CASSSNLAGGTLTDTQYF. CDR3 in DNA: TGTGCCAGCAGCTCGAATCTAGCGGGGGGCACTTTGACAGATACGCAGTATTTT.

This rearrangement joins TRBV5-5 to TRBJ2-7; a weak D match, TRBD2 (6 bases). V was clipped by 4 bases and J by 9 bases, with 23 bases between them. Germline values: CDR1 SGHKS, CDR2 YYEKEE (reference sequence). CDR3 length equals 15 residues. CDR3 residues: CASSARGRLLEGQYF. CDR3 bases: TGTGCCAGCAGCGCCCGGGGACGGCTTCTGGAGGGGCAGTACTTC.

The gene calls are TRBV6-1 and TRBJ2-3, with TRBD2 identical over 8 bases. Germline V gene sequence: CDR1 MNHNS, CDR2 SASEGT. J gave up 2 bases and V 3 bases, and 4 bases lay outside the gene matches. The length of the CDR3 is 15 residues. The CDR3 DNA reads as TGTGCCAGCAGTGATGCGGGGGGCCCCACAGATACGCAGTATTTT. It translates to CASSDAGGPTDTQYF.

The CDR3 loop reads CASSLIPNSGSPLHF. The CDR3 coding sequence is TGTGCCAGCAGCTTAATCCCGAATAGTGGTTCACCCCTCCACTTT. The V call is TRBV7-2, the J call TRBJ1-6; D gene uncertain. Trimming cost V 2 bases and J 9 bases, with 14 bases left between them. Germline V gives CDR1 SGHTA, CDR2 FQGNSA. This CDR3 has 15 amino acids.

The chain carries TRBV6-5 and TRBJ1-1; TRBD1 might be the D (5 bases). There are 13 residues in the CDR3. Trimming removed 8 bases from V and 5 bases from J, with 15 bases in between. Per germline, CDR1 MNHEY and CDR2 SVGAGI. In DNA, the CDR3 is TGTGCCAGCGGGGCCGACGGGGGGACTGAAGCTTTCTTT. This gives the protein CASGADGGTEAFF.

The V and J genes are TRBV9 and TRBJ1-6; tentative D call: TRBD1 (5 bases). Deletions cut 4 bases from V and 9 bases from J, with 14 bases between. In germline, CDR1 is SGDLS, CDR2 YYNGEE. This CDR3 contains 14 residues. CDR3 DNA sequence: TGTGCCAGCAGCCCCACCGGAACAGGTTCACCCCTCCACTTT. Protein sequence: CASSPTGTGSPLHF. The whole variable domain, filled in from reference TRBV9 and TRBJ1-6, reads DSGVTQTPKHLITATGQRVTLRCSPRSGDLSVYWYQQSLDQGLQFLIQYYNGEERAKGNILERFSAQQFPDLHSELNLSSLELGDSALYFCASSPTGTGSPLHFGNGTRLTVT.

This chain uses TRBV7-9 with TRBJ1-6; D might be TRBD1 (5 bases). Germline assignment: CDR1 SEHNR and CDR2 FQNEAQ (reference sequence). Trimming took 5 bases from V and 8 from J, leaving 16 bases between them. The CDR3 is 15 amino acids. The CDR3 sequence: CASSPPGGEDSPLHF. DNA of the CDR3: TGTGCCAGCAGCCCCCCGGGGGGGGAGGATTCACCCCTCCACTTT.

The V call is TRBV30, the J call TRBJ1-2; no reliable D call. The CDR3 is made up of 14 amino acids. Germline V gives CDR1 GTSNPN, CDR2 SVGIG (reference sequence). V dropped 2 bases and J dropped 2 bases, with 12 bases sitting between them. The CDR3 coding sequence is TGTGCCTGGAGTCGGGGAGAAGGAAACTATGGCTACACCTTC. It encodes CAWSRGEGNYGYTF.

V usage is TRBV19 and J usage is TRBJ1-5, with D maybe TRBD1 (5 bases). Germline V CDR1 and CDR2: LNHDA, SQIVND (reference sequence). Trimming cost V 3 bases and J 4 bases, with 16 bases left between them. The CDR3 consists of 16 residues. The chain's CDR3 is CASSMGGVGRNQPQHF. CDR3 coding DNA: TGTGCCAGTAGTATGGGGGGGGTAGGGAGGAATCAGCCCCAGCATTTT.

This chain joins TRBV27 and TRBJ1-2, with D perhaps TRBD1 (6 bases). Germline V lookup: CDR1 MNHEY, CDR2 SMNVEV (reference sequence). The length of the CDR3 is 15 residues. V lost 5 bases and J lost 4, with 17 bases in between. DNA for the CDR3: TGTGCCAGCAGTGGCACCTGGGGGCAGTTCTATGGCTACACCTTC. This codes for CASSGTWGQFYGYTF.

V gene TRBV7-2 combines with J gene TRBJ1-4, with 10 bases that match TRBD1. V was clipped by 6 bases and J by 7 bases; unmatched bases: 8. The CDR3 has 15 amino acids. Germline V CDR1 and CDR2: SGHTA, FQGNSA. CDR3 loop: CASRLTGGAFEKLFF. The CDR3 DNA reads TGTGCCAGCAGACTGACAGGGGGCGCCTTTGAAAAACTGTTTTTT.

The CDR3 region is CASSPGLGEQYF. The CDR3 DNA reads as TGTGCCAGCAGCCCGGGACTGGGTGAGCAGTACTTC. This chain uses TRBV11-3 with TRBJ2-7, with D maybe TRBD2 (6 bases). CDR1 is SGHNT and CDR2 is YENEEA in the germline V gene. CDR3 length equals 12 residues. Trimming took off 5 bases at V and 7 bases at J, with 12 bases between the two ends.